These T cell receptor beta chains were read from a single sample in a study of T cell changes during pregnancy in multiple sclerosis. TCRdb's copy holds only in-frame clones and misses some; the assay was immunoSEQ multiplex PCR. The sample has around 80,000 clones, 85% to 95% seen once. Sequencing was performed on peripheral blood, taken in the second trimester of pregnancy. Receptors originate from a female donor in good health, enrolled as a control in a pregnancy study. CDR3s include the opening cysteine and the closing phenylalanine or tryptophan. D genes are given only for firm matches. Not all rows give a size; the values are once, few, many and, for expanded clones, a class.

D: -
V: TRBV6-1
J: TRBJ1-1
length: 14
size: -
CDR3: CASSQGSENTEAFF
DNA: TGTGCCAGCAGCCAGGGGTCAGAGAACACTGAAGCTTTCTTT

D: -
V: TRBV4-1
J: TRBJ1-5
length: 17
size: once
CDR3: CASSQDTPGGINQPQHF
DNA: TGCGCCAGCAGCCAAGATACCCCCGGGGGAATAAATCAGCCCCAGCATTTT

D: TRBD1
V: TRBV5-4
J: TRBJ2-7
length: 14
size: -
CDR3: CASSWGQGAVEQYF
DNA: TGTGCCAGCAGCTGGGGACAGGGGGCCGTCGAGCAGTACTTC

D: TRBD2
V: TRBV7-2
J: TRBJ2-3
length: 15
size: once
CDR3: CASSLAGRDRDTQYF
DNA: TGTGCCAGCAGCTTAGCGGGGAGGGATCGGGATACGCAGTATTTT

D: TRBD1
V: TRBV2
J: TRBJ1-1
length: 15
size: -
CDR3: CASRVDRGRVTEAFF
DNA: TGTGCCAGCAGGGTGGACAGGGGGCGGGTCACTGAAGCTTTCTTT

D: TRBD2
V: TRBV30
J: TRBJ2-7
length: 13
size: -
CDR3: CAWTSGKSYEQYF
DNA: TGTGCCTGGACAAGCGGGAAGTCCTACGAGCAGTACTTC

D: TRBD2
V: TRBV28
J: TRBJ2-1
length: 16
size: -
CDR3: CASSNLGSGRESEQFF
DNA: TGTGCCAGCAGCAATCTGGGTAGCGGGAGGGAGAGTGAGCAGTTCTTC

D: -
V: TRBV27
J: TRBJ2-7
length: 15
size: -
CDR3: CASSFGGSYPYEQYF
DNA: TGTGCCAGCAGTTTCGGGGGAAGTTACCCTTACGAGCAGTACTTC

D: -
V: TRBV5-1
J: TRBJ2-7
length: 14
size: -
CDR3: CASSSDSFFYEQYF
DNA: TGCGCCAGCAGCTCGGACAGCTTCTTCTACGAGCAGTACTTC

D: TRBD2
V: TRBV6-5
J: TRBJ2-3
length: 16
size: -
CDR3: CASSYRTSGIFNTQYF
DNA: TGTGCCAGCAGTTACCGGACTAGCGGGATTTTTAATACGCAGTATTTT

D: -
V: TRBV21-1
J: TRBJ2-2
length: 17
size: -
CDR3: CASSKVGRGIDTGELFF
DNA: -

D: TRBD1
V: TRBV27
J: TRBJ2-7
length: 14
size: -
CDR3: CASSSKGGAYEQYF
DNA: TGTGCCAGCAGTAGTAAAGGGGGCGCTTACGAGCAGTACTTC

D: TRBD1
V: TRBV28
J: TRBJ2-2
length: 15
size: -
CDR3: CASSFSGQGAGELFF
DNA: TGTGCCAGCAGTTTTTCGGGGCAGGGGGCCGGGGAGCTGTTTTTT

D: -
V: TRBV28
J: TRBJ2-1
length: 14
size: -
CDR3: CASTVLGGVDEQFF
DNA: TGTGCCAGCACCGTTTTAGGGGGGGTCGATGAGCAGTTCTTC

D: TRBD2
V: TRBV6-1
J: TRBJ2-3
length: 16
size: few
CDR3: CASSEALAGGPDTQYF
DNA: TGTGCCAGCAGTGAAGCGCTAGCGGGAGGGCCAGATACGCAGTATTTT

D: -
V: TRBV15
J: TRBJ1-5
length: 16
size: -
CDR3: CATSRAPRIGDQPQHF
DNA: TGTGCCACCAGCAGAGCCCCTCGCATCGGGGATCAGCCCCAGCATTTT

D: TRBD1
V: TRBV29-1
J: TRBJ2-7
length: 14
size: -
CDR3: CSVETGDETYEQYF
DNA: TGCAGCGTTGAGACAGGGGATGAAACTTACGAGCAGTACTTC

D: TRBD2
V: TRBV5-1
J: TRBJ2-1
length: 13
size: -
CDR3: CASKEREFDEQFF
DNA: TGCGCCAGCAAGGAGCGGGAGTTTGATGAGCAGTTCTTC

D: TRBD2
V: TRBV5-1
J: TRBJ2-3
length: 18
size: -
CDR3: CASSLVIGGSGRADTQYF
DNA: TGCGCCAGCAGCTTGGTCATAGGAGGTAGCGGGAGGGCAGATACGCAGTATTTT

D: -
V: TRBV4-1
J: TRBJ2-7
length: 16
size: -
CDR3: CASSPRQISATYEQYF
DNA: TGCGCCAGCAGCCCCAGGCAGATTAGCGCAACCTACGAGCAGTACTTC

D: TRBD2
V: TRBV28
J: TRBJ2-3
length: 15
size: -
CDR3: CASSYGLAGTDTQYF
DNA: TGTGCCAGCAGCTACGGACTAGCGGGTACAGATACGCAGTATTTT

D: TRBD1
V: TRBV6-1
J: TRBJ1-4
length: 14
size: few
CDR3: CASSEGTGGEKLFF
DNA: TGTGCCAGCAGTGAAGGGACAGGGGGCGAAAAACTGTTTTTT

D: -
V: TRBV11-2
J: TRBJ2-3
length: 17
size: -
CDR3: CASSVRDSTTSTDTQYF
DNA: TGTGCCAGCAGCGTCCGGGACTCAACCACTAGCACAGATACGCAGTATTTT

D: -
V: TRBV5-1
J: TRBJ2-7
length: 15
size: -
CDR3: CASSLEASAYYEQYF
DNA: TGCGCCAGCAGCTTGGAGGCTAGCGCTTACTACGAGCAGTACTTC

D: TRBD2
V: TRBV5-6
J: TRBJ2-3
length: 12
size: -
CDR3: CASSLGASGRVF
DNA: TGTGCCAGCAGCTTGGGGGCTAGCGGGAGGGTTTTT

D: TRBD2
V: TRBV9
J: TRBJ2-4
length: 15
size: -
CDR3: CASSVGEGAKNIQYF
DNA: TGTGCCAGCAGCGTAGGGGAGGGTGCCAAAAACATTCAGTACTTC

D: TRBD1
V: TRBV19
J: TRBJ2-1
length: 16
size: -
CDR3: CASSFNRGSSYNEQFF
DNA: TGTGCCAGTAGTTTCAACAGGGGAAGCTCCTACAATGAGCAGTTCTTC

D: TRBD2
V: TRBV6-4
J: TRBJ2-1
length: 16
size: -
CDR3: CASSDSGTSGSNEQFF
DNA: TGTGCCAGCAGTGACTCCGGGACTAGCGGGAGCAATGAGCAGTTCTTC

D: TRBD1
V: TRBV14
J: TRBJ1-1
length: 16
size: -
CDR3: CASSLLGGWGNTEAFF
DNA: TGTGCCAGCAGCCTATTAGGGGGCTGGGGGAACACTGAAGCTTTCTTT

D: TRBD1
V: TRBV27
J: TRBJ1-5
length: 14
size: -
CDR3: CASSLRQGGQPQHF
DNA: TGTGCCAGCAGTTTAAGACAGGGCGGTCAGCCCCAGCATTTT

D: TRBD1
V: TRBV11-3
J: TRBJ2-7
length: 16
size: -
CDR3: CASSQRRQGEGYEQYF
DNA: TGTGCCAGCAGCCAGCGAAGACAGGGAGAGGGGTACGAGCAGTACTTC

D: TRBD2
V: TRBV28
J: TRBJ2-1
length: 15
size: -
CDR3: CASTPSGTAYNEQFF
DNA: TGTGCCAGCACCCCGAGCGGGACCGCCTACAATGAGCAGTTCTTC

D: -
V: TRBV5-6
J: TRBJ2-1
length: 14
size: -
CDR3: CASSLAGLNNEQFF
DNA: TGTGCCAGCAGCTTGGCCGGACTAAACAATGAGCAGTTCTTC

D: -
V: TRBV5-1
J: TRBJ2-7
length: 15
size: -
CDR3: CASSLGGGLRYEQYF
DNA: TGCGCCAGCAGCTTGGGGGGCGGCCTAAGGTACGAGCAGTACTTC

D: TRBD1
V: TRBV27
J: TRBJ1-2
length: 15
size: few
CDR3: CASSPRTGEGYGYTF
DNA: TGTGCCAGCAGTCCGCGGACAGGGGAGGGCTATGGCTACACCTTC

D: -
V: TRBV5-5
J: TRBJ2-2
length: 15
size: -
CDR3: CASSLELLNTGELFF
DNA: TGTGCCAGCAGCTTGGAACTGCTGAACACCGGGGAGCTGTTTTTT

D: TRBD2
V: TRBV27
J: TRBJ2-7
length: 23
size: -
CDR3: CASSLDSRAGRFHVAGGPYEQYF
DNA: TGTGCCAGCAGTTTAGACTCCAGGGCAGGAAGGTTTCATGTAGCGGGAGGGCCCTACGAGCAGTACTTC

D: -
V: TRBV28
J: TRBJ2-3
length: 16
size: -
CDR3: CASCETGLQEADTQYF
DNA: TGTGCCAGCTGCGAGACCGGGCTGCAGGAGGCAGATACGCAGTATTTT

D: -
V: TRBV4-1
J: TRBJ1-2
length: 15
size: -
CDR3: CASSQGRGSGYGYTF
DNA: TGCGCCAGCAGCCAGGGGCGGGGCAGCGGCTATGGCTACACCTTC

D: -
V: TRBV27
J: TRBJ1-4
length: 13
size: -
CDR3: CATRPGANEKLFF
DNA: TGTGCCACCCGTCCGGGGGCTAATGAAAAACTGTTTTTT

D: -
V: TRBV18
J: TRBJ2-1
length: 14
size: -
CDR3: CASSPGTEGNEQFF
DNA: TGTGCCAGCTCACCGGGGACGGAGGGGAATGAGCAGTTCTTC

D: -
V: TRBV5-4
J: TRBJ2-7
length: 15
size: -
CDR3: CASSLGGGIAYEQYF
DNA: TGTGCCAGCAGCTTGGGAGGGGGAATTGCCTACGAGCAGTACTTC

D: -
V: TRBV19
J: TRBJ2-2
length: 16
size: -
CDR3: CASSRGWTSNTGELFF
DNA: TGTGCCAGTAGTAGGGGTTGGACATCGAACACCGGGGAGCTGTTTTTT

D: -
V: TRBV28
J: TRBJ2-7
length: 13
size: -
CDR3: CASSYTGSYEQYF
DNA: TGTGCCAGCAGTTACACGGGGTCCTACGAGCAGTACTTC

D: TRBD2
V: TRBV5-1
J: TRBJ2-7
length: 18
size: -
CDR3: CASSSGLAGEVGSYEQYF
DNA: TGCGCCAGCAGCTCTGGACTAGCGGGAGAGGTGGGCTCCTACGAGCAGTACTTC

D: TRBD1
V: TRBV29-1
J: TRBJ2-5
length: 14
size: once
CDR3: CSTSPGQVQETQYF
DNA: TGCAGCACCTCGCCGGGACAGGTCCAAGAGACCCAGTACTTC

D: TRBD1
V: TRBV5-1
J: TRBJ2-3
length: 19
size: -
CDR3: CASSTHGQGTTLSTDTQYF
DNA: TGCGCCAGCAGCACCCATGGACAGGGGACTACCCTTAGCACAGATACGCAGTATTTT

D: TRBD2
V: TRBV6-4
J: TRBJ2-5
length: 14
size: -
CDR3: CASGETSGSETQYF
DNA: TGTGCCAGCGGGGAAACTAGCGGGAGTGAGACCCAGTACTTC